Listed here are 5 T cell receptor beta chains from one sample, sequenced in a study of blood T cell repertoires in COVID-19. Clones were read by immunoSEQ multiplex PCR, and TCRdb kept only the in-frame ones, dropping some. The table lists roughly 160,000 clones, around nine tenths of them singletons, with about 2.1% in the top ten. The material sequenced was peripheral blood. These receptors originate from a man in his fifties who had recovered from COVID-19.

This clone was seen only once. V gene TRBV6-5 combines with J gene TRBJ2-3; 9 bases match TRBD1. This CDR3 comprises 12 residues. The germline V gene encodes CDR1 MNHEY and CDR2 SVGAGI. J was trimmed by 9 bases and V by 6 bases; bases with no gene match: 4. CDR3 in amino acids: CASRRGQGTQYF. In DNA form, the CDR3 reads TGTGCCAGCAGGCGGGGACAGGGCACGCAGTATTTT.

This chain joins TRBV23-1 and TRBJ1-5; D perhaps matches TRBD1 (5 bases). TRBV23-1 carries the ORF label, with uncertain function. The CDR3 runs to 14 residues. The V end was cut by 7 bases, the J end by 6 bases, with 16 bases between. As DNA, the CDR3 is TGCGCCAGCATCTCAGGGAAATCTAGTCAGCCCCAGCATTTT. Its protein is CASISGKSSQPQHF.

This clone was counted a few times. The chain links TRBV11-1 to TRBJ2-2; 7 bases are shared with TRBD1. Per the germline V gene, CDR1 is SGHAT and CDR2 is FQDESV (reference sequence). This CDR3 is built from 16 residues. The V segment lost 5 bases and the J segment 4 bases; nucleotides outside the gene matches: 10. CDR3 DNA: TGTGCCAGCAGCCAAAGACAGGGCTCGGGCACCGGGGAGCTGTTTTTT. Amino acids: CASSQRQGSGTGELFF.

The V gene is TRBV7-6, the J gene TRBJ2-1; 9 nucleotides match TRBD2. The CDR3 consists of 15 residues. With 1 base clipped from V and 8 bases from J, the junction kept 6 bases outside the gene matches. Germline loops: CDR1 SGHVS, CDR2 FNYEAQ. The CDR3 loop is CASSLESSGAYEQFF. DNA of the CDR3: TGTGCCAGCAGCTTAGAGTCTAGCGGGGCTTATGAGCAGTTCTTC.

A single count supports this clone. The V gene is TRBV18, the J gene TRBJ1-1; perhaps TRBD1 as D (5 bases). Deletions cut 3 bases from V and 2 bases from J, with 19 bases between. Germline lookup yields CDR1 KGHSH and CDR2 LQKENI. CDR3 length: 17 amino acids. For the CDR3, the DNA is TGTGCCAGCTCACCCCTGGGGCAGAATCGGGCCAACACTGAAGCTTTCTTT. Translated: CASSPLGQNRANTEAFF.